The 24 T cell receptor beta chains listed next were all sequenced from one sample in a study of tumor-infiltrating lymphocytes in localized non-small cell lung cancer. Assay: immunoSEQ multiplex PCR; the TCRdb copy retains only in-frame clones and omits some. The sample holds some 6,700 clones, just under 75% seen once. The specimen was lung tumor tissue. The receptors shown here come from a human donor with non-small cell lung cancer.

The chain uses TRBV4-3 and TRBJ2-3; unclear D gene. V dropped 0 bases and J dropped 0 bases, with 16 bases sitting between them. Germline CDR1 and CDR2: LGHNA and YSLEER. The CDR3 has 18 residues. The CDR3 DNA reads TGCGCCAGCAGCCAAGATCTAGTGGGCGCCTCTAGCACAGATACGCAGTATTTT. Protein product: CASSQDLVGASSTDTQYF.

V usage is TRBV4-3 and J usage is TRBJ2-5; the D gene is possibly TRBD2 (5 bases). Trimming took 0 bases from V and 5 from J, leaving 10 bases between them. Germline values: CDR1 LGHNA, CDR2 YSLEER. The CDR3 contains 14 residues. Here the CDR3 DNA reads TGCGCCAGCAGCCAAGATATTCAGCGGGAGACCCAGTACTTC. Translating gives CASSQDIQRETQYF.

The chain uses TRBV4-1 and TRBJ2-3; D remains ambiguous. The CDR3 is made up of 14 amino acids. Trimming took off 0 bases at V and 4 bases at J, with 8 bases between the two ends. CDR1 MGHRA and CDR2 YSYEKL come from the germline V gene. The CDR3 sequence is CASSQDWQSDTQYF. The CDR3 DNA is TGCGCCAGCAGCCAAGACTGGCAGTCAGATACGCAGTATTTT.

This clone was counted between two and nine times. J is TRBJ2-1 and V is TRBV4-1; the D is unclear. V was trimmed by 3 bases and J by 0 bases, leaving 18 bases between them. CDR3 length equals 18 residues. Germline V gene data show CDR1 as MGHRA and CDR2 as YSYEKL. CDR3: CASSHPKARTSSYNEQFF. CDR3 nucleotide sequence: TGCGCCAGCAGCCATCCGAAGGCGCGAACGAGCTCCTACAATGAGCAGTTCTTC.

The genes are TRBV18 and TRBJ2-1, with D maybe TRBD2 (5 bases). The CDR3 totals 14 residues. Germline V gene sequence: CDR1 KGHSH, CDR2 LQKENI. The V gene lost 3 bases and the J gene lost 10 bases, with 16 bases spanning the gap. CDR3 amino acids: CASSPRADLWEQFF. The DNA for the CDR3 is TGTGCCAGCTCACCGAGGGCGGACCTTTGGGAGCAGTTCTTC.

This clone qualifies as medium-sized. The chain employs TRBV19 and TRBJ2-7; D is perhaps TRBD2 (6 bases). The CDR3 sequence is 14 residues long. The germline CDR1 and CDR2 sequences are LNHDA and SQIVND (reference sequence). V was shortened by 3 bases and J by 3 bases, with 12 bases between the two germline ends. CDR3 residues: CASSIVAGGYEQYF. The CDR3 nucleotides are TGTGCCAGTAGTATTGTCGCCGGGGGCTACGAGCAGTACTTC.

The chain is built from TRBV20-1 and TRBJ1-2; unclear D gene. With 8 bases removed from V and 5 bases from J, the gap between germline ends came to 12 bases. The length of the CDR3 is 11 residues. From germline, CDR1 is DFQATT and CDR2 SNEGSKA (reference sequence). This CDR3 reads CSIRLEYGYTF. CDR3 nucleotides: TGCAGTATCCGGTTGGAATATGGCTACACCTTC.

This chain links TRBV29-1 with TRBJ1-1; 8 nucleotides agree with TRBD1. The ends lost 7 bases at V and 4 bases at J; junction bases unmatched: 8. Per germline, CDR1 SQVTM and CDR2 ANQGSEA. This CDR3 is built from 13 residues. Here the CDR3 reads CSGDRGRGTEAFF. CDR3 coding DNA: TGCAGCGGTGACAGGGGTAGGGGCACTGAAGCTTTCTTT.

This chain links TRBV10-2 with TRBJ2-7; a weak D match, TRBD1 (6 bases). V lost 4 bases to trimming and J lost 2 bases, with 15 bases between them. CDR3 length equals 15 residues. CDR1 and CDR2 (germline): WSHSY, SAAADI. In nucleotides, the CDR3 is TGCGCCAGCAGTGGGCAGGGGACCGGGGCCTACGAGCAGTACTTC. Its protein is CASSGQGTGAYEQYF.

The V call is TRBV5-1, the J call TRBJ2-7, with 9 bases fitting TRBD1. Trimming at V came to 6 bases and at J to 7 bases, leaving 17 bases not matched to a gene. There are 16 residues in the CDR3. Per germline, CDR1 SGHRS and CDR2 YFSETQ. The CDR3 spells CASTTSPGQGSREQYF. The CDR3 nucleotides are TGCGCCAGCACCACAAGCCCGGGACAGGGATCACGGGAGCAGTACTTC.

The chain combines TRBV9 with TRBJ1-6; tentatively, D is TRBD1 (5 bases). Per germline, CDR1 SGDLS and CDR2 YYNGEE. The length of the CDR3 is 15 residues. Trimming took 4 bases from V and 1 from J, leaving 9 bases between them. CDR3 coding DNA: TGTGCCAGCAGCCCCAGGGAGTCCTATAATTCACCCCTCCACTTT. This sequence encodes CASSPRESYNSPLHF.

V usage is TRBV7-9 and J usage is TRBJ1-2, with unresolved D. Germline-derived CDR1 and CDR2 are SEHNR and FQNEAQ (reference sequence). The germline V and J ends were trimmed by 6 bases and 4 bases, with 12 bases remaining between them. The CDR3 consists of 13 residues. For the CDR3, the DNA is TGTGCCAGCAGTCCCGACATCATCTATGGCTACACCTTC. The encoded protein is CASSPDIIYGYTF.

The chain combines TRBV7-2 with TRBJ2-2, with 9 bases identical to TRBD2. This CDR3 contains 15 residues. Per the germline V gene, CDR1 is SGHTA and CDR2 is FQGNSA. Trimming removed 5 bases from V and 5 bases from J; junction bases left unmatched: 6. The CDR3 DNA reads as TGTGCCAGCAGCCGAGGGCTAGCGGGGACCGGGGAGCTGTTTTTT. It specifies CASSRGLAGTGELFF.

The V gene is TRBV18, the J gene TRBJ1-4; D might be TRBD1 (6 bases). CDR1 and CDR2 from the germline V gene are KGHSH and LQKENI. The CDR3 sequence is 19 residues long. V shed 5 bases and J shed 7 bases, with 29 bases lying between them. Here the CDR3 reads CASSTFEEQGGLSGEKLFF. CDR3 bases: TGTGCCAGCTCAACATTCGAGGAACAGGGCGGCTTATCCGGTGAAAAACTGTTTTTT. The full variable domain, with the rest looked up from reference TRBV18 and TRBJ1-4, is NAGVMQNPRHLVRRRGQEARLRCSPMKGHSHVYWYRQLPEEGLKFMVYLQKENIIDESGMPKERFSAEFPKEGPSILRIQQVVRGDSAAYFCASSTFEEQGGLSGEKLFFGSGTQLSVL.

The chain employs TRBV18 and TRBJ2-5; no firm D call. Looked up from germline, CDR1 is KGHSH and CDR2 is LQKENI. The CDR3 contains 12 residues. Deletions cut 4 bases from V and 3 bases from J, with 6 bases between. The CDR3, as DNA: TGTGCCAGCTCACAAGGAAAAGAGACCCAGTACTTC. Its translation: CASSQGKETQYF.

Worth noting for this clone: At one boundary the junction diverges from the germline segment, which might be a read error. The rearrangement uses TRBV6-6 and TRBJ1-3; D unresolved. This CDR3 has 15 amino acids. The germline V gene has CDR1 MNHNY and CDR2 SVGAGI (reference sequence). The CDR3 bases are TGTGCCAGTCGCCTTCAGGTTTCCTCTGGAAGCACCATATATTTT. Its translation is CASRLQVSSGSTIYF.

The V gene is TRBV4-1, the J gene TRBJ2-3; 9 bases are a match to TRBD1. V lost 4 bases and J lost 6; bases outside the gene matches: 8. The CDR3 covers 15 residues. CDR1 is MGHRA, CDR2 YSYEKL, per germline. This CDR3 is CASSLRDRASDTQYF. The DNA of the CDR3 is TGCGCCAGCAGCCTCCGGGACAGGGCGTCGGATACGCAGTATTTT.

This chain joins TRBV29-1 and TRBJ1-1, with no clear D. The V and J ends lost 8 bases and 0 bases respectively, with 13 bases between them. The length of the CDR3 is 13 residues. CDR1 and CDR2 (germline): SQVTM, ANQGSEA. The CDR3 spells CSSREWVNTEAFF. CDR3 in DNA: TGCAGCTCCCGTGAGTGGGTGAACACTGAAGCTTTCTTT. The whole variable domain, remainder taken from reference TRBV29-1 and TRBJ1-1, is SAVISQKPSRDICQRGTSLTIQCQVDSQVTMMFWYRQQPGQSLTLIATANQGSEATYESGFVIDKFPISRPNLTFSTLTVSNMSPEDSSIYLCSSREWVNTEAFFGQGTRLTVV.

The V gene is TRBV29-1, the J gene TRBJ2-5, with a tentative D call TRBD2 (6 bases). CDR1 is SQVTM, CDR2 ANQGSEA, per germline. V gave up 3 bases and J gave up 4 bases, with 15 bases separating them. This CDR3 has 14 residues. CDR3: CSVDPGRGAETQYF. Here the CDR3 DNA reads TGCAGCGTTGACCCAGGGCGGGGAGCAGAGACCCAGTACTTC.

The chain couples TRBV10-3 to TRBJ2-7; 7 bases map to TRBD1. Per germline, CDR1 ENHRY and CDR2 SYGVKD. The V and J ends lost 3 bases and 3 bases, in that order; junction bases with no gene match: 8. This CDR3 comprises 15 residues. The CDR3 sequence: CAISEKGQSFYEQYF. The CDR3 nucleotides read TGTGCCATCAGTGAAAAGGGACAGTCATTCTACGAGCAGTACTTC.

The chain is built from TRBV5-1 and TRBJ2-3; D gene ambiguous. Germline V gene sequence: CDR1 SGHRS, CDR2 YFSETQ. This CDR3 has 14 residues. V gave up 0 bases and J gave up 1 base, with 6 bases separating them. In DNA form, the CDR3 reads TGCGCCAGCAGCTTGGCCCTTCGCACAGATACGCAGTATTTT. As protein: CASSLALRTDTQYF.

This clone came up a few times. The J gene is TRBJ1-3, the V gene TRBV11-2, with D possibly being TRBD1 (5 bases). Trimming took off 5 bases at V and 6 bases at J, with 11 bases between the two ends. The CDR3 covers 13 residues. Germline V gene sequence: CDR1 SGHAT, CDR2 FQNNGV. CDR3 DNA sequence: TGTGCCAGCAGCCGAGGGACCTTAAACACCATATATTTT. Translation: CASSRGTLNTIYF.

The chain joins TRBV5-1 to TRBJ2-2, with 7 bases fitting TRBD2. The CDR3 sequence is 16 residues long. Unmatched junction bases numbered 12, after V lost 4 bases and J lost 6 bases. Germline V lookup: CDR1 SGHRS, CDR2 YFSETQ. The CDR3 DNA reads as TGCGCCAGCAGCCGGGACCCTAGCGGCGGCCCCGGGGAGCTGTTTTTT. This encodes CASSRDPSGGPGELFF.

This clone has only a few counts. This chain uses TRBV14 with TRBJ2-7; the D gene is possibly TRBD2 (6 bases). The CDR3 consists of 13 residues. Germline V CDR1 and CDR2: SGHDN, FVKESK. Trimming cost V 5 bases and J 2 bases, with 10 bases left between them. CDR3 nucleotides: TGTGCCAGCAGCGGGACTGTAACCTACGAGCAGTACTTC. Its translation is CASSGTVTYEQYF.